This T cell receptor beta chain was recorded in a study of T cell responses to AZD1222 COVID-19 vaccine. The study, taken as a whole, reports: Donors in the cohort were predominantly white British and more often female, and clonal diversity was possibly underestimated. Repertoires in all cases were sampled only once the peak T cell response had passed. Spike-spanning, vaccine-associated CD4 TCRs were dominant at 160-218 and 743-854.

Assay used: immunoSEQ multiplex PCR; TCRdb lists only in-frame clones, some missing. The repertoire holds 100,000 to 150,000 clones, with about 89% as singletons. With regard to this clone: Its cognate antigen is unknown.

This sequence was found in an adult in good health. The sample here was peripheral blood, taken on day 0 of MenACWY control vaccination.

CDR3 loop: CASSETGGQETQYF. CDR3 DNA sequence: TGTGCCAGCAGTGAAACAGGCGGGCAAGAGACCCAGTACTTC. V is TRBV25-1 and J is TRBJ2-5; D might be TRBD1 or TRBD2, each matching 5 bases. V was trimmed by 2 bases and J by 2 bases, leaving 9 bases between them. Germline V CDR1 and CDR2: MGHDK, SYGVNS. This CDR3 contains 14 residues.